This T cell receptor (beta chain) was captured in a study of cytomegalovirus exposure and HLA in healthy donors. Whole-study results and caveats: The listing of 150 to 200 TCR beta chains classed them as cytomegalovirus-associated. Analyses of presence and absence presupposed an approximately uniform sequencing depth across donors. V- and J-gene trimming in TCR beta was tied to a missense DCLRE1C variant by an analysis performed later. The study reported that TCR beta sequences accurately predicted HLA-A and HLA-B alleles in most subjects.

PCR involved 60 Vbeta and 13 Jbeta primers. Repertoires were generated with immunoSEQ multiplex PCR, while TCRdb's copy carries only in-frame clones and drops some. Here the sample spans about 140,000 clones, around 80% being singletons. This clone has more than one count but fewer than ten. The target antigen is unknown. Germline-derived CDR1 and CDR2 are SGDLS and YYNGEE. The CDR3 consists of 15 residues. With 0 bases removed from V and 4 bases from J, the gap between germline ends came to 13 bases. The source is a woman between 50 and 59 years old in good health and CMV-seropositive. This sequence joins TRBV9 and TRBJ2-5, with D perhaps TRBD1 (5 bases). The sequenced sample was PBMCs. The DNA of the CDR3 is TGTGCCAGCAGCGTAGGAAGCATAGACAGAGAGACCCAGTACTTC. This sequence encodes CASSVGSIDRETQYF. Using reference TRBV9 and TRBJ2-5 for the parts outside the CDR3, the full variable domain is DSGVTQTPKHLITATGQRVTLRCSPRSGDLSVYWYQQSLDQGLQFLIQYYNGEERAKGNILERFSAQQFPDLHSELNLSSLELGDSALYFCASSVGSIDRETQYFGPGTRLLVL.